This T cell receptor (beta chain) was captured by sequencing in a study of blood T cell repertoires in COVID-19. Each participant's cohort was designated according to participant-reported clinical history. In the original processing: Reference gene primer amplification gave nucleated cell count estimates. Libraries were prepared by immunoSEQ multiplex PCR; TCRdb keeps only in-frame clonotypes and omits some of them. V, J and clone size derive from that table, while D and trimming were established from the DNA sequence. The sample has around 470,000 clones; about 90% are singletons. Germline V gives CDR1 SNHLY, CDR2 FYNNEI. This CDR3 region has 15 residues. Trimming removed 2 bases from V and 2 bases from J; junction bases left unmatched: 4.

This TCR was recovered from a man between 18 and 35 years old who had recovered from COVID-19. The rearrangement links TRBV2 to TRBJ2-3; 7 nucleotides match TRBD2. The specimen was PBMCs or T cells enriched from blood (not recorded which). Here the CDR3 reads CASSELAENTDTQYF. The CDR3 bases are TGTGCCAGCAGTGAACTAGCGGAGAACACAGATACGCAGTATTTT. Drawing the rest from reference TRBV2 and TRBJ2-3, the complete variable domain is EPEVTQTPSHQVTQMGQEVILRCVPISNHLYFYWYRQILGQKVEFLVSFYNNEISEKSEIFDDQFSVERPDGSNFTLKIRSTKLEDSAMYFCASSELAENTDTQYFGPGTRLTVL.